Listed here is a single T cell receptor beta chain. Under the authors' procedure: Nucleated cell number was recorded as an estimate derived from reference gene primer amplification. Clones were sequenced by immunoSEQ multiplex PCR, and TCRdb holds only the in-frame ones, with some missing. The DNA gave D and trimming, while V, J and clone size come from that table. The data contain some 140,000 clones, approximately 83% of them seen just once; the ten biggest clones take up roughly 12%. This specimen belongs to a study of blood T cell repertoires in COVID-19. Looking at the study overall: Samples taken during acute and convalescent COVID-19 were collected in the United States, Italy and Spain. Nucleic acid was either cDNA or gDNA, and it came from T cells, B-cell-depleted T cells, or PBMCs.

Followed longitudinally, the Seattle patients had been enrolled during active infection. The sequenced material came from peripheral blood. This sequence was found in an older woman with COVID-19, enrolled during active disease.

CDR3 in DNA: TGTGCCAGCAGCGTAGACAGGGATGGCTACACCTTC. Translation gives CASSVDRDGYTF. V and J are TRBV9 and TRBJ1-2; perhaps TRBD1 as D (6 bases). Germline assignment: CDR1 SGDLS and CDR2 YYNGEE. CDR3 length: 12 residues. Trimming took 0 bases from V and 6 from J, leaving 6 bases between them.